This paragraph covers one T cell receptor beta chain sequence. As yet, its antigen is unknown. These data are taken from a study of cytomegalovirus exposure and HLA in healthy donors. General study points: The authors excluded some V segments, including TRBV6-2 and TRBV6-3, as indistinguishable.

This cohort consisted of healthy bone marrow donors. The CDR3 sequence is 14 residues long. The V end lost 6 bases, the J end lost 0 bases, and 11 bases lay between the germline ends. Germline V CDR1 and CDR2: SNHLY, FYNNEI. Primers: 60 Vbeta forward and 13 Jbeta reverse. Profiled with immunoSEQ multiplex PCR; TCRdb holds only in-frame clones, not every one. This sample carries 90,000 to 120,000 clones, about 77% of them seen once, and the ten largest clones take 3.5% to 4%. This receptor was identified in a woman aged 50 to 60 in good health and CMV-seropositive. Sequencing was done on a sample of PBMCs. The V gene is TRBV2, the J gene TRBJ1-1; TRBD1 is a possible D gene (6 bases). The DNA for the CDR3 is TGTGCCAGCAGGGCCGGGACACTGAACACTGAAGCTTTCTTT. It is translated as CASRAGTLNTEAFF.